This T cell receptor (beta chain) was sequenced during a study of OX40 agonist ivuxolimab in advanced cancers. Study details: Patients received the agonistic anti-OX40 (CD134) antibody ivuxolimab. Patients in dose escalation had liver, melanoma, kidney or head and neck cancers.

This clone has only one observation. Its antigen is unknown. Produced via immunoSEQ multiplex PCR; TCRdb's table is partial and in-frame only. This table holds 75,000 to 95,000 clones, 70% to 90% found once. The germline gives CDR1 SGHNT, CDR2 YYREEE (reference sequence). Unmatched junction bases numbered 3, after V lost 4 bases and J lost 0 bases. The CDR3 extends over 15 amino acids. Overall study findings and caveats: Clonal expansion was among the lowest in partial responders at 0.1-3.0 mg/kg, especially CD8+. CD8+ T cells showed, on average, more clonal expansion than CD4+ cells.

This receptor was obtained from an adult with an advanced solid tumor such as melanoma, head and neck, liver or kidney cancer. The sequencing used CD4+ or CD8+ T cells sorted from blood, collected in a trial of the OX40 agonist ivuxolimab. The chain carries TRBV5-4 and TRBJ2-1, with TRBD2 matching 8 bases. CDR3 DNA sequence: TGTGCCAGCAGCGACGGGACTAGCTCCTACAATGAGCAGTTCTTC. Protein: CASSDGTSSYNEQFF.